A single TCR beta chain is shown here with its context. Its antigen is as yet unknown. Time point of the sample: week 35, safety follow-up. The investigators gave 300 ug of mutant IDH1 20-mer peptide in each vaccine dose, together with topical imiquimod. CDR1 and CDR2 from the germline V gene are SGHRS and YFSETQ. The CDR3 extends over 16 amino acids. V shed 0 bases, J shed 4 bases, and the junction held 3 bases outside the gene matches. The sample is drawn from a study of a mutant IDH1 vaccine in newly diagnosed glioma. The protocol was immunoSEQ multiplex PCR, while the TCRdb copy is restricted to in-frame clones and leaves out a portion. In the table there are some 44,000 clones, roughly 80% of which are singletons.

This sequence joins TRBV5-1 and TRBJ2-2; 10 bases match TRBD1. This material consisted of PBMCs, taken from a glioma patient whose treatment included an IDH1 peptide vaccine. This receptor was taken from a woman in her 50s with glioma. CDR3 sequence: CASSLGQGAATGELFF. Written as DNA, the CDR3 is TGCGCCAGCAGCTTGGGACAGGGGGCTGCCACCGGGGAGCTGTTTTTT.